These 4 T cell receptor beta chains were all obtained from the same sample, sequenced in a study of tumor and adjacent non-tumor tissue in lung cancer. The library came from three nested PCR rounds adapted from ARM-PCR protocols. TCRdb used MiXCR to reprocess the multiplex PCR reads, holding one entry per CDR3 protein. Of roughly 220,000 distinct CDR3 sequences in the sample, 71% were seen once. RNA was extracted from bulk tissue without any cell sorting. Input material: lung tumor tissue. Receptors originate from a man in his sixties with non-small cell lung cancer.

In regard to this clonotype: No conserved phenylalanine or tryptophan is present at the end of the CDR3, so a read error is the likely explanation. The J gene is TRBJ2-6, the V gene TRBV12-3 or TRBV12-4; the D gene is possibly TRBD1 (5 bases). Trimming removed 2 bases from V and 0 bases from J, with 5 bases in between. This CDR3 is 15 amino acids long. CDR3 amino acids: CASSLRGSGANVLTY. The DNA for the CDR3 is TGTGCCAGCAGTTTAAGGGGCTCTGGGGCCAACGTCCTGACTTAC.

The V gene is TRBV6-6, the J gene TRBJ2-7; no reliable D call. Germline V CDR1 and CDR2: MNHNY, SVGAGI (reference sequence). This CDR3 has 14 residues. V was clipped by 2 bases and J by 5 bases, with 13 bases between them. DNA of the CDR3: TGTGCCAGCAGTTACCAGGCATGGGGTGACGAGCAGTACTTC. As protein: CASSYQAWGDEQYF.

Concerning this clonotype: Since a much larger clone is just one base distant, this may be a read error. The chain links TRBV24-1 to TRBJ2-3, with 9 bases identical to TRBD1. CDR1 KGHDR and CDR2 SFDVKD come from the germline V gene. The CDR3 is made up of 16 amino acids. Here the CDR3 reads CVTSDTKGQGWGTQYF. DNA for the CDR3: TGTGTCACCAGTGATACGAAGGGACAGGGATGGGGTACGCAGTATTTT.

As to this clonotype: The junction departs from the called germline gene at one end, perhaps through a read error. This chain uses TRBV29-1 with TRBJ2-5; possibly TRBD1 or TRBD2 for D (5 bases each). The length of the CDR3 is 11 residues. Germline V gene data show CDR1 as SQVTM and CDR2 as ANQGSEA. The chain's CDR3 is CNAEGQETQYF. In nucleotides, the CDR3 is TGCAACGCCGAGGGGCAAGAGACCCAGTATTTC.